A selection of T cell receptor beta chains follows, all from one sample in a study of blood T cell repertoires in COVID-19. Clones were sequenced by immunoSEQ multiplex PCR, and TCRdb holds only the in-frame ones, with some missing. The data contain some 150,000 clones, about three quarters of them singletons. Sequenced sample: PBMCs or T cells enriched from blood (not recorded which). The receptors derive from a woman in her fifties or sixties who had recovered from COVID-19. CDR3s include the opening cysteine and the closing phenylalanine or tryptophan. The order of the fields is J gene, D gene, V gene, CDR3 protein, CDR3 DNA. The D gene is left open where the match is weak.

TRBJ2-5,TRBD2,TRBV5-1,CASSLVLAALGETQYF,TGCGCCAGCAGCTTGGTTCTAGCGGCCCTCGGGGAGACCCAGTACTTC
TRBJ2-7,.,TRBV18,CASSLTESYEQYF,TGTGCCAGCTCACTTACAGAATCCTACGAGCAGTACTTC
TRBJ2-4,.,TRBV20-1,CSASERKLAKNIQYF,TGCAGTGCTAGTGAGCGGAAGCTAGCCAAAAACATTCAGTACTTC
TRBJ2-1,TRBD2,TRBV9,CASSVETGGPHEQFF,TGTGCCAGCAGCGTAGAGACGGGAGGGCCCCATGAGCAGTTCTTC
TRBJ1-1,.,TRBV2,CASSGAENTEAFF,TGTGCCAGCAGTGGGGCAGAGAACACTGAAGCTTTCTTT
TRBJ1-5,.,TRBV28,CASSPGQPFQAQHF,TGTGCCAGCAGTCCCGGACAGCCTTTCCAGGCCCAGCATTTT
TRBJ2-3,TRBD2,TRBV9,CASSVDDSGGRGTQYF,TGTGCCAGCAGCGTAGATGATAGCGGGGGGCGGGGTACGCAGTATTTT
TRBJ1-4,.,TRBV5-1,CASRDIDEKLFF,TGCGCCAGCCGGGACATTGACGAAAAACTGTTTTTT
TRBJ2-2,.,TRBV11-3,CASSLAHLGVMDTGELFF,TGTGCCAGCAGCTTAGCTCACCTGGGAGTCATGGACACCGGGGAGCTGTTTTTT
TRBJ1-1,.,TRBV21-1,CASSPPTRLNTEAFF,TGTGCCAGCAGCCCCCCGACACGATTGAACACTGAAGCTTTCTTT
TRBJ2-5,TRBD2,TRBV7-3,CASSPGGKGQETQYF,TGTGCCAGCAGCCCGGGGGGGAAAGGGCAAGAGACCCAGTACTTC
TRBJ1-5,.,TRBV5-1,CASSLAAEQPQHF,TGCGCCAGCAGCTTGGCCGCTGAGCAGCCCCAGCATTTT
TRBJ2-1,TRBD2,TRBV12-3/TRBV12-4,CASQGLAGEFF,TGTGCCAGTCAGGGACTAGCGGGGGAGTTCTTC
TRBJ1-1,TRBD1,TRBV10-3,CAISEQGDTEAFF,TGTGCCATCAGTGAACAGGGGGACACTGAAGCTTTCTTT
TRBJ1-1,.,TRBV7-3,CASSLGHPGYEAFF,TGTGCCAGCAGCTTAGGACACCCAGGATATGAAGCTTTCTTT